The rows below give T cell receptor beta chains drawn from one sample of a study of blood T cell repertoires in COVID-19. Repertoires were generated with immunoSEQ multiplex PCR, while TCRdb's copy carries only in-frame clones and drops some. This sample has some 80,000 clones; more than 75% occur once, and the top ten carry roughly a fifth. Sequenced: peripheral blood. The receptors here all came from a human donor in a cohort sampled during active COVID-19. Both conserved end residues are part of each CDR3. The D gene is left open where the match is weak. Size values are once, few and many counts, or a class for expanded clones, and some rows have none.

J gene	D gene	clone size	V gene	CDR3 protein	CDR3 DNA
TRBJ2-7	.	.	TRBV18	CASSRGQTYEQYF	TGTGCCAGCTCACGAGGACAGACCTACGAGCAGTACTTC
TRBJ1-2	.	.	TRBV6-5	CASRIQPTGIYGYTF	TGTGCCAGCAGGATCCAACCCACAGGCATCTATGGCTACACCTTC
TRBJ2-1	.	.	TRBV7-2	CASSLVGGGRDEQFF	TGTGCCAGCAGCTTAGTTGGGGGGGGCAGAGATGAGCAGTTCTTC
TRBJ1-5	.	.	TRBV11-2	CASSQGGYPSQPQHF	TGTGCCAGCAGCCAAGGCGGGTATCCGAGTCAGCCCCAGCATTTT
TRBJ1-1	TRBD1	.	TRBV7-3	CASSPRTGGYGEAFF	TGTGCCAGCAGCCCGCGGACAGGGGGATATGGTGAAGCTTTCTTT
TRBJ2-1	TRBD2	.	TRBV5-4	CASSSKREGIRDEQFF	TGTGCCAGCAGCTCCAAGCGGGAGGGCATTAGGGATGAGCAGTTCTTC
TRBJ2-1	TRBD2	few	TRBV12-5	CASGPSGGDEQFF	TGTGCTAGTGGACCTAGCGGGGGCGATGAGCAGTTCTTC
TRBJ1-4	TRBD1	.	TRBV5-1	CASSPGQFNEKLFF	TGCGCCAGCAGCCCGGGACAGTTTAATGAAAAACTGTTTTTT
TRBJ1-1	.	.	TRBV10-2	CASIGHPGQTGTEAFF	TGCGCCAGCATCGGCCACCCGGGACAAACAGGGACTGAAGCTTTCTTT
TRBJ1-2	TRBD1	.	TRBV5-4	CASSLVGQGYGYTF	TGTGCCAGCAGCTTGGTGGGACAGGGTTATGGCTACACCTTC
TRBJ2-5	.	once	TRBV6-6	CASSYFGGQETQYF	TGTGCCAGCAGTTACTTCGGGGGTCAAGAGACCCAGTACTTC
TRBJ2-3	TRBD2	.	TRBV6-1	CASSGEGGSYTDTQYF	TGTGCCAGCAGTGGGGAGGGAGGCTCTTACACAGATACGCAGTATTTT
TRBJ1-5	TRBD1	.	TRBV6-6	CASSPTGTGGARGSQPQHF	TGTGCCAGCAGTCCCACCGGGACAGGGGGCGCGAGGGGATCTCAGCCCCAGCATTTT
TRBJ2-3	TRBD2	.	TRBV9	CASSISPWGGDTDTQYF	TGTGCCAGCAGCATTTCCCCGTGGGGAGGGGACACAGATACGCAGTATTTT
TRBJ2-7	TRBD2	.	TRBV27	CASSRGTSGYSYEQYF	TGTGCCAGCAGTAGAGGGACTAGCGGTTACTCCTACGAGCAGTACTTC
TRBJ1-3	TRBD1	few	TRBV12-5	CASGMGQGLSGNTIYF	TGTGCTAGTGGTATGGGACAGGGCCTCTCTGGAAACACCATATATTTT
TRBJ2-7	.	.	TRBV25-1	CASSQGRYSSYEQYF	TGTGCCAGCAGTCAGGGGAGATACAGCTCCTACGAGCAGTACTTC
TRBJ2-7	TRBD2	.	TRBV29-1	CSVYAAGGHYEQYF	TGCAGCGTGTACGCAGCGGGAGGGCACTACGAGCAGTACTTC
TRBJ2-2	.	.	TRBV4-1	CASSQVARGLNTGELFF	TGCGCCAGCAGCCAAGTGGCCAGGGGTCTGAACACCGGGGAGCTGTTTTTT
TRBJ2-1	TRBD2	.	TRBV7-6	CASSFSGSSYNEQFF	TGTGCCAGCAGCTTTAGCGGGAGCTCCTACAATGAGCAGTTCTTC
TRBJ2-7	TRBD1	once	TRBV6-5	CASSYRDRTYEQYF	TGTGCCAGCAGTTACCGGGACAGGACCTACGAGCAGTACTTC
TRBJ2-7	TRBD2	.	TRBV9	CASSVGRASYEQYF	TGTGCCAGCAGTGTCGGGAGGGCCTCCTACGAGCAGTACTTC
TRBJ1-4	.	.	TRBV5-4	CASSLRGAHEKLFF	TGTGCCAGCAGCTTGCGGGGGGCGCATGAAAAACTGTTTTTT
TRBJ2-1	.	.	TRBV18	CASSPFILNSYNEQFF	TGTGCCAGCTCACCGTTTATACTAAACTCCTACAATGAGCAGTTCTTC
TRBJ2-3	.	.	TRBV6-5	CASNPGHIATDTQYF	TGTGCCAGCAACCCGGGACACATTGCCACAGATACGCAGTATTTT
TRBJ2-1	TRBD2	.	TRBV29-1	CSAGTSGSNEQFF	TGCAGCGCCGGGACTAGCGGGAGCAATGAGCAGTTCTTC
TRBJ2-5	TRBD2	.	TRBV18	CASSPGFSGGQETQYF	TGTGCCAGCTCACCAGGCTTTAGCGGGGGACAAGAGACCCAGTACTTC